The 20 T cell receptor beta chains below were found in one sample sequenced in a study of Ad26.COV2.S vaccination and SARS-CoV-2 variants. Treatment here: 15 to 20 received Ad26.COV2.S at low or high dose, single or two shots; roughly 5 received placebo; per-sample allocation not given. Sampling took place 63 days after the first vaccine or placebo injection. The method was immunoSEQ multiplex PCR; TCRdb's version includes in-frame clones alone and lacks a portion of them. The sample holds 380,000 or so clones, roughly 80% seen once. This sample comprised peripheral blood, obtained in a trial of Ad26.COV2.S vaccine versus placebo. Receptors originate from a person aged 18-65 years who received the Ad26.COV2.S COVID-19 vaccine or a placebo.

The chain has TRBV7-2 and TRBJ1-2; D is uncertain. Deletions cut 5 bases from V and 5 bases from J, with 18 bases between. This CDR3 spans 15 amino acids. CDR1 is SGHTA and CDR2 is FQGNSA in the germline V gene. CDR3 DNA sequence: TGTGCCAGCAGCCCGAAACAAGGAAGAGGTTATGGCTACACCTTC. Translated: CASSPKQGRGYGYTF.

The chain couples TRBV7-2 to TRBJ1-6; D is ambiguous. Germline assignment: CDR1 SGHTA and CDR2 FQGNSA. The CDR3 consists of 13 residues. The germline V and J ends were trimmed by 5 bases and 7 bases, with 9 bases remaining between them. CDR3 in amino acids: CASSLPGNSPLHF. In DNA form, the CDR3 reads TGTGCCAGCAGCCTACCAGGAAATTCACCCCTCCACTTT.

The chain carries TRBV7-9 and TRBJ1-2; D gene unclear. The ends were cut back, 5 bases at V and 2 bases at J, with 12 bases in the middle. Germline V gives CDR1 SEHNR, CDR2 FQNEAQ (reference sequence). The CDR3 has 14 residues. CDR3 loop: CASSQLVTNYGYTF. The DNA of the CDR3 is TGTGCCAGCAGCCAGTTAGTAACCAACTATGGCTACACCTTC.

The chain links TRBV2 to TRBJ1-2; D not resolved. V lost 1 base to trimming and J lost 5 bases, with 11 bases between them. From germline, CDR1 is SNHLY and CDR2 FYNNEI. The CDR3 contains 14 residues. CDR3: CASSEVTADYGYTF. The CDR3 DNA follows: TGTGCCAGCAGTGAAGTAACAGCGGATTATGGCTACACCTTC. Full variable domain (outside the CDR3, taken from reference TRBV2 and TRBJ1-2): EPEVTQTPSHQVTQMGQEVILRCVPISNHLYFYWYRQILGQKVEFLVSFYNNEISEKSEIFDDQFSVERPDGSNFTLKIRSTKLEDSAMYFCASSEVTADYGYTFGSGTRLTVV.

The J gene is TRBJ2-7, the V gene TRBV3-1 (or the pseudogene TRBV3-2); D is unclear. V lost 1 base, J lost 2 bases, and 9 bases lay in between. CDR3 length equals 14 residues. Germline V gene lookup returns CDR1 LGHDT and CDR2 YNNKEL (reference sequence). The CDR3 nucleotides are TGTGCCAGCAGCCAAGGTGCGGAAGCCTACGAGCAGTACTTC. Amino acids: CASSQGAEAYEQYF.

This clone showed up just a few times. J is TRBJ1-5 and V is TRBV9, with a tentative D call TRBD1 (5 bases). This CDR3 spans 13 amino acids. V was pared by 5 bases and J by 5 bases, with 11 bases between. Germline V gene sequence: CDR1 SGDLS, CDR2 YYNGEE. The CDR3 DNA is TGTGCCAGCAGTACCGGGGGGGATCAGCCCCAGCATTTT. This encodes CASSTGGDQPQHF.

This chain links TRBV7-3 with TRBJ1-1; the D gene is possibly TRBD1 (5 bases). CDR1 and CDR2 (germline): SGHTA, FQGTGA. The CDR3 consists of 12 residues. V was shortened by 5 bases and J by 5 bases, with 9 bases between the two germline ends. CDR3 bases: TGTGCCAGCAGCGTAGGGGTAACTGAAGCTTTCTTT. It translates to CASSVGVTEAFF.

This clone was seen a few times. The genes are TRBV6-2 or TRBV6-3 and TRBJ1-5; the D gene is possibly TRBD1 (6 bases). CDR1 is MNHEY, CDR2 SVGEGT, per germline. V was trimmed by 5 bases and J by 8 bases, leaving 16 bases between them. The CDR3 is 14 amino acids. The chain's CDR3 is CASSQTSDSEPQHF. The CDR3 DNA is TGTGCCAGCAGTCAAACTTCGGACAGCGAGCCCCAGCATTTT.

This clone appeared many times. The rearrangement links TRBV11-3 to TRBJ2-5; D gene uncertain. Deletions cut 5 bases from V and 5 bases from J, with 15 bases between. The length of the CDR3 is 14 residues. Germline V lookup: CDR1 SGHNT, CDR2 YENEEA. Here the CDR3 DNA reads TGTGCCAGCAGCCTGGACGGTAACGTGGAGACCCAGTACTTC. Residues: CASSLDGNVETQYF.

This sequence joins TRBV7-9 and TRBJ1-6, with TRBD1 matching 7 bases. The CDR3 extends over 16 amino acids. Losses at the gene ends were 4 bases for V and 9 bases for J; bases not matched to a gene: 12. Germline V gene sequence: CDR1 SEHNR, CDR2 FQNEAQ (reference sequence). CDR3 DNA sequence: TGTGCCAGCAGCTCCTTCCAAACAGGGGTGAGTTCACCCCTCCACTTT. This sequence encodes CASSSFQTGVSSPLHF.

The chain employs TRBV12-3 or TRBV12-4 and TRBJ1-5, with D possibly being TRBD1 (5 bases). With 0 bases removed from V and 5 bases from J, the gap between germline ends came to 5 bases. The CDR3 covers 13 residues. The CDR3 loop is CASSLAGDQPQHF. The CDR3 DNA reads as TGTGCCAGCAGTTTAGCAGGGGATCAGCCCCAGCATTTT.

This clone has only one observation. The rearrangement uses TRBV18 and TRBJ2-7; weak D call: TRBD2 (5 bases). The CDR3 totals 15 residues. The V gene's germline CDR1 is KGHSH and CDR2 LQKENI. Trimming pared 3 bases from V and 7 bases from J, leaving 19 bases between. CDR3 in DNA: TGTGCCAGCTCACCCAAAGCGGCCCAGACGGGGGAGCAGTACTTC. The encoded protein is CASSPKAAQTGEQYF.

V is TRBV29-1 and J is TRBJ2-3; D may be TRBD2 (7 bases). This CDR3 contains 13 residues. V was trimmed by 1 base and J by 6 bases, leaving 11 bases between them. The V gene's germline CDR1 is SQVTM and CDR2 ANQGSEA. CDR3 in amino acids: CSVEAGGLDTQYF. The CDR3 DNA reads TGCAGCGTTGAAGCGGGGGGCCTGGATACGCAGTATTTT.

This clone was counted a few times. V usage is TRBV27 and J usage is TRBJ1-6, with 7 bases fitting TRBD1. The CDR3 consists of 15 residues. V shed 6 bases and J 2 bases; nucleotides not matched to a gene: 4. Germline CDR1 MNHEY, CDR2 SMNVEV (reference sequence). The chain's CDR3 is CASRQQGTYNSPLHF. CDR3 sequence (DNA): TGTGCCAGCAGGCAACAGGGGACCTATAATTCACCCCTCCACTTT.

The chain uses TRBV4-1 and TRBJ1-5; the D is unclear. V was pared by 0 bases and J by 4 bases, with 7 bases between. The CDR3 has 14 residues. Germline CDR1 reads MGHRA; CDR2 reads YSYEKL. The CDR3 region is CASSQEDQNQPQHF. CDR3 DNA: TGCGCCAGCAGCCAAGAGGACCAGAATCAGCCCCAGCATTTT.

J is TRBJ2-7 and V is TRBV25-1; D is undetermined. V was cut by 1 base and J by 6 bases, with 4 bases left in between. Germline lookup yields CDR1 MGHDK and CDR2 SYGVNS. This CDR3 comprises 11 residues. The CDR3, as DNA: TGTGCCAGCAGTGAATTCGGCGAGCAGTACTTC. Its translation: CASSEFGEQYF.

The chain uses TRBV11-3 and TRBJ2-5; perhaps TRBD1 as D (5 bases). The V gene's germline CDR1 is SGHNT and CDR2 YENEEA. The CDR3 extends over 15 amino acids. V lost 1 base, J lost 2 bases, and 11 bases lay in between. CDR3 residues: CASSLVGHQQETQYF. The CDR3 region has the DNA TGTGCCAGCAGCTTAGTCGGACATCAACAAGAGACCCAGTACTTC.

This chain joins TRBV29-1 and TRBJ2-1; D is undetermined. Trimming removed 3 bases from V and 1 base from J, with 1 base in between. Germline-derived CDR1 and CDR2 are SQVTM and ANQGSEA. This CDR3 has 11 residues. CDR3 coding DNA: TGCAGCGTTGAGTCCTACAATGAGCAGTTCTTC. This codes for CSVESYNEQFF.

This chain joins TRBV25-1 and TRBJ2-1; D remains ambiguous. The CDR3 covers 15 residues. Germline V gives CDR1 MGHDK, CDR2 SYGVNS. The V end lost 2 bases, the J end lost 5 bases, and 13 bases lay between the germline ends. This chain's CDR3 is CASSEEVAGHNEQFF. Here the CDR3 DNA reads TGTGCCAGCAGTGAAGAGGTAGCCGGGCACAATGAGCAGTTCTTC.

To note about this clone: At the DNA level, this CDR3 is encoded by other sequences in the same sample as well. The J gene is TRBJ1-2, the V gene TRBV12-3 or TRBV12-4; TRBD1 matches 8 bases. V shed 5 bases, J shed 8 bases, and the junction held 4 bases outside the gene matches. This CDR3 contains 12 residues. In DNA, the CDR3 is TGTGCCAGCAGTCGCGACAGGGGCGGCTACACCTTC. It codes for CASSRDRGGYTF.